The clone carrying this TCR beta chain was counted ten times or more. Its antigen is currently unknown. The data derive from a study of blood T cells in healthy people across ages. Points from the study as a whole: As naive T cell percentage varied, TCR beta diversity correlated strongly with it. In older individuals, TCR beta diversity per million T cells was lower, falling roughly linearly with age.

For the second PCR, which ran for roughly 6 to 12 cycles, a sample-barcoded 5' primer and a J-beta primer mix were used. MiXCR was run by TCRdb on the 5' RACE reads, yielding one entry per CDR3 protein. The table shows 1.5 million to 2 million distinct CDR3 sequences, with around 40% occurring only once. Each donor gave approximately 9.7 milliliters of peripheral blood. Per sample, at least 5 micrograms of total RNA were extracted. Between the trimmed V and J ends, which lost 4 bases and 6 bases, there was a span of 12 bases. This CDR3 spans 13 amino acids. Germline loops: CDR1 SGHRS, CDR2 YFSETQ. The sequence came from a human donor in good health. The J gene is TRBJ2-3, the V gene TRBV5-1; D remains ambiguous. Sample: blood. CDR3 in amino acids: CASSPNERDTQYF. The CDR3 DNA reads as TGCGCCAGCAGCCCTAATGAGAGGGATACGCAGTATTTT.